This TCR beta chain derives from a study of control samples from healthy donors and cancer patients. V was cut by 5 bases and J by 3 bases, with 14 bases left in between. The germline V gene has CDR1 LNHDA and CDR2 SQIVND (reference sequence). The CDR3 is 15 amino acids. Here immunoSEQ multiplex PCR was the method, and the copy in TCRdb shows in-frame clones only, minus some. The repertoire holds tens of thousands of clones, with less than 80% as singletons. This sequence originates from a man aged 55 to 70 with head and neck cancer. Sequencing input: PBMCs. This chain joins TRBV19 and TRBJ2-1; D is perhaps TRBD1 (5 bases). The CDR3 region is CASSSGRSYYNEQFF. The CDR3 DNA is TGTGCCAGTAGTTCAGGGCGGAGCTACTACAATGAGCAGTTCTTC.